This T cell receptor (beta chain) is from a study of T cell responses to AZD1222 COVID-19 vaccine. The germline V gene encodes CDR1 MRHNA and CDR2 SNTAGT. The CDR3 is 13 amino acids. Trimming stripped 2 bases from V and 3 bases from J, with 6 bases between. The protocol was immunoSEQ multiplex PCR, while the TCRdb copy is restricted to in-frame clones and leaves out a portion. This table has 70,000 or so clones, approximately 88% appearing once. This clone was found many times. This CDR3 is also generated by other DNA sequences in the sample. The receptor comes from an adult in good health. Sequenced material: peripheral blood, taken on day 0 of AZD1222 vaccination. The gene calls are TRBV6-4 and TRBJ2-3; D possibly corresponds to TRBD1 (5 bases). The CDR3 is CASSDGATDTQYF. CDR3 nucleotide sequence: TGTGCCAGCAGTGACGGGGCGACAGATACGCAGTATTTT.